Listed below are T cell receptor beta chains from one sample, sequenced in a study of shared clonotypes between healthy human individuals. Sequencing used immunoSEQ multiplex PCR; TCRdb keeps in-frame clones, though not all of them. The sample gives some 1,400,000 clones, approximately 97% of which show up once; approximately 1.2% is in the top ten. Sequencing was done on a sample of naive CD4+ T cells sorted from blood. The origin of the receptors is a man aged 25-45 years in good health. Each CDR3 is given with its conserved first and last residue. The order of the fields is D gene, J gene, clone size, V gene, CDR3 DNA, CDR3 protein. D genes are given only for firm matches. For some rows the clone size is stated as once, few or many, or as a class when expanded; others skip it.

d_gene: .
j_gene: TRBJ1-2
abundance: .
v_gene: TRBV5-4
CDR3nt: TGTGCCAGCAGCTTTCCTCAGGGCTTTCCCAGTGGCTACACCTTC
CDR3aa: CASSFPQGFPSGYTF

d_gene: .
j_gene: TRBJ2-2
abundance: .
v_gene: TRBV7-8
CDR3nt: TGTGCCAGCAGCCCGCTAGGGGGGGGGATTAACACCGGGGAGCTGTTTTTT
CDR3aa: CASSPLGGGINTGELFF

d_gene: TRBD2
j_gene: TRBJ2-3
abundance: .
v_gene: TRBV6-1
CDR3nt: TGTGCCAGCGGGGGACTAGCGGGAGCCTCAGATACGCAGTATTTT
CDR3aa: CASGGLAGASDTQYF

d_gene: .
j_gene: TRBJ2-1
abundance: .
v_gene: TRBV18
CDR3nt: TGTGCCAGCTCACCGGTTAGGGGCTCTTACAATGAGCAGTTCTTC
CDR3aa: CASSPVRGSYNEQFF

d_gene: .
j_gene: TRBJ1-4
abundance: once
v_gene: TRBV28
CDR3nt: TGTGCCAGCAGTCAGGGTTTTCAAAAACTGTTTTTT
CDR3aa: CASSQGFQKLFF

d_gene: .
j_gene: TRBJ2-2
abundance: .
v_gene: TRBV18
CDR3nt: TGTGCCAGCTCACCGTACACACCACAGGGCATATCGAACACCGGGGAGCTGTTTTTT
CDR3aa: CASSPYTPQGISNTGELFF

d_gene: TRBD1
j_gene: TRBJ1-5
abundance: .
v_gene: TRBV5-1
CDR3nt: TGCGCCAGCAGCCCCGGGACAGGGGGGTTTCAGCCCCAGCATTTT
CDR3aa: CASSPGTGGFQPQHF

d_gene: .
j_gene: TRBJ1-1
abundance: once
v_gene: TRBV5-1
CDR3nt: TGCGCCAGCAGCTTGGTGGGCAGTCTTCACCACACTGAAGCTTTCTTT
CDR3aa: CASSLVGSLHHTEAFF

d_gene: TRBD2
j_gene: TRBJ2-1
abundance: once
v_gene: TRBV18
CDR3nt: TGTGCCAGCTCACCGCGGACTAGCAACAATGAGCAGTTCTTC
CDR3aa: CASSPRTSNNEQFF

d_gene: .
j_gene: TRBJ2-3
abundance: .
v_gene: TRBV10-3
CDR3nt: TGTGCCATCAGTGAGTCACAGGAAGGATGGCCAGATACGCAGTATTTT
CDR3aa: CAISESQEGWPDTQYF

d_gene: .
j_gene: TRBJ2-2
abundance: few
v_gene: TRBV5-1
CDR3nt: TGCGCCAGCAGCTTGGGGAGGAACACCGGGGAGCTGTTTTTT
CDR3aa: CASSLGRNTGELFF

d_gene: TRBD2
j_gene: TRBJ2-7
abundance: once
v_gene: TRBV9
CDR3nt: TGTGCCAGCAGCGGCGGGGGAGCTGGCGAGCAGTACTTC
CDR3aa: CASSGGGAGEQYF

d_gene: TRBD1
j_gene: TRBJ1-1
abundance: once
v_gene: TRBV19
CDR3nt: TGTGCCAGTAGTGTTACAGGGGGAAACGTCGCTGAAGCTTTCTTT
CDR3aa: CASSVTGGNVAEAFF

d_gene: .
j_gene: TRBJ1-1
abundance: .
v_gene: TRBV5-1
CDR3nt: TGCGCCAGCAGCTTGGGGATTAACACTGAAGCTTTCTTT
CDR3aa: CASSLGINTEAFF